This T cell receptor (beta chain) was sequenced during a study of identical twins. One entry per CDR3 protein results from TCRdb running MiXCR on the 5' RACE reads. The sample carries more than 1.5 million distinct CDR3 sequences, about 30% recorded once. The TCR sequence derives from a newborn girl in good health. Material for sequencing was cord blood.

Written as DNA, the CDR3 is TGTGCCAGCATCCCGACAGGGCAGAACACTGAAGCTTTCTTT. Translation gives CASIPTGQNTEAFF. V usage is TRBV6-6 and J usage is TRBJ1-1; the match to TRBD1 covers 7 bases. The CDR3 extends over 14 amino acids. V trimming: 7 bases; J trimming: 1 base; junction bases outside the gene matches: 6. Germline CDR1 MNHNY, CDR2 SVGAGI (reference sequence).